This T cell receptor beta chain was captured in a study of blood T cell repertoires in COVID-19 (dated by TCRdb to 2018 to 2020). Study-level background: Samples covering the acute and convalescent phases of COVID-19 were provided by collaborators in the United States, Italy and Spain. The repertoires were made available in a free public database intended to serve as a resource for research on the immune response to SARS-CoV-2. Samples were obtained from the ongoing ImmuneRACE study (first 160 participants) and from 1,200 or so subjects provided by 6 global collaborators. The prospective study material was composed of cDNA or gDNA derived from T cells, B-cell-depleted T cells, or PBMCs. The dataset comprised deeply sampled blood TCRbeta repertoires from subjects exposed to, actively infected with, or recovered from COVID-19. Where HLA class I and class II types were available, the types were taken from metadata supplied by the sample provider, not from assay-based typing. The sample metadata nearly always contained a de-identified subject ID, COVID-19 status, age in years and sex. Results and caveats for the whole study, not just this receptor: How much clinical and demographic metadata was included differed by source and by participant, and the metadata was provided uncurated.

The CDR3 goes from the cysteine to the phenylalanine over 14 residues. Only CDR3 DNA remains: 42 bases, in frame from the first base. V lost 10 bases and J lost 8 bases, and the count of bases not matched to a germline gene is 12. For CDR1 and CDR2, the germline V gene lists ENHRY and SYGVKD. The immunoSEQ Assay, a bias-controlled multiplex PCR, was used to amplify TCRbeta CDR3 regions from genomic DNA. The source study handled its data this way. The number of nucleated cells in each sample was estimated by amplification of reference gene primers within the assay. To quantify the absolute abundance of each unique TCRbeta CDR3 rearrangement, sequence reads were collapsed and filtered. Productive Simpson clonality was computed per sample as the square root of Simpson's diversity index over productive rearrangements. TCRdb holds this immuneACCESS table with in-frame rearrangements only. Some clones are missing; in checked studies, unresolved V genes explain under half, and the rest has no known cause. The DNA gave D and trimming, while V, J and clone size come from that table. The sample profile shows over 25,000 clones; about 92% of them were found once. Over 2% of the sample is held by the ten biggest clonotypes.

Whole blood was collected in K2EDTA tubes by collaborating institutions according to the institutions' own protocols. Collaborator samples were shipped for TCRbeta analysis as frozen whole blood, isolated PBMCs, or DNA extracted from either sample type. A word on this clone: No cognate antigen has been identified for it. There are no base qualities to consult, and no much larger clone falls within one base.

The sequencing sample was made of peripheral blood. This TCR derives from a man between 45 and 60 years old with active COVID-19. The chain was built from TRBV10-3 and TRBJ2-1, with TRBD2 matching 9 junction bases. The bases read TGTGCCACCTCATACTTAGCGGGAGTTGATGAGCAGTTCTTC. Translated, it reads CATSYLAGVDEQFF.